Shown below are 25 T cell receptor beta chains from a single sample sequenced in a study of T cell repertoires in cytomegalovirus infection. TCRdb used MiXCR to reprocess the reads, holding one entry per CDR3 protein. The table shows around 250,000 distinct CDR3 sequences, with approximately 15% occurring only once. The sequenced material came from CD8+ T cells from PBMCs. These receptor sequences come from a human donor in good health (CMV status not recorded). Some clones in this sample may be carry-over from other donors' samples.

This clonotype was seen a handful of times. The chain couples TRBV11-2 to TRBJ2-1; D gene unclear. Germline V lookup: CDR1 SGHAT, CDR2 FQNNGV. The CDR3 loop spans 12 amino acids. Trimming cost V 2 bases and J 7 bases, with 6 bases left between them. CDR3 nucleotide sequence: TGTGCCAGCAGCTTACACGGGAATGAGCAGTTCTTC. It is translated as CASSLHGNEQFF.

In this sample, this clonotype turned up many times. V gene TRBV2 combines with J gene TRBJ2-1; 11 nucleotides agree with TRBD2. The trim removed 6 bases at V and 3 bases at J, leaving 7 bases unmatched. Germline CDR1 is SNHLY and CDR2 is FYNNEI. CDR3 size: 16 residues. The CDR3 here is CASSPSSGGFYNEQFF. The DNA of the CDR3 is TGTGCCAGCAGCCCCTCTAGCGGGGGGTTCTACAATGAGCAGTTCTTC.

The CDR3 coding sequence is TGTGCCAGCAGCTTTCGGGACAGGAGCACAGATACGCAGTATTTT. Its translation: CASSFRDRSTDTQYF. The chain recombines TRBV12-3 or TRBV12-4 with TRBJ2-3, with TRBD1 matching 8 bases. The CDR3 is 15 residues long. Germline trimming cut 6 bases from V and 0 bases from J; bases unmatched to any gene: 5.

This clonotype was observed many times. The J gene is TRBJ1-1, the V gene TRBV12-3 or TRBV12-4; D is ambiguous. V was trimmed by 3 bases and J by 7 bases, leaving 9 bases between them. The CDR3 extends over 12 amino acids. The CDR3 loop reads CASSFSAGEAFF. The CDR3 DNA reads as TGTGCCAGCAGTTTTTCCGCCGGTGAAGCTTTCTTT.

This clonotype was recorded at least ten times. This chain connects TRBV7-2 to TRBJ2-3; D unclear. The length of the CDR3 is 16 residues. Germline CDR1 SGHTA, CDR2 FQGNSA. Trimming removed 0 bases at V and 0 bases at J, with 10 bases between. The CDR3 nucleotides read TGTGCCAGCAGCTTAGCGCGAGGTGGAAGCACAGATACGCAGTATTTT. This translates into CASSLARGGSTDTQYF.

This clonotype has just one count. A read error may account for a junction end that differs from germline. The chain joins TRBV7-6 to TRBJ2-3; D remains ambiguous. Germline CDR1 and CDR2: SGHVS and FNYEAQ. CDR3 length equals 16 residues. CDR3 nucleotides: TGTGTCAGCAGCTTATTAGGCAGCGCCCTCCCAGATACGCAGTATTTT. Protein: CVSSLLGSALPDTQYF.

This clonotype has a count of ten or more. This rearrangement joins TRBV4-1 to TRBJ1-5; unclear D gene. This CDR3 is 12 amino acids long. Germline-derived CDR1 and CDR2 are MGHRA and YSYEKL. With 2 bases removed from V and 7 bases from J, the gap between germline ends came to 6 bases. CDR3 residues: CASSQIGQPQHF. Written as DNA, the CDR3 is TGCGCCAGCAGCCAAATCGGGCAGCCCCAGCATTTT.

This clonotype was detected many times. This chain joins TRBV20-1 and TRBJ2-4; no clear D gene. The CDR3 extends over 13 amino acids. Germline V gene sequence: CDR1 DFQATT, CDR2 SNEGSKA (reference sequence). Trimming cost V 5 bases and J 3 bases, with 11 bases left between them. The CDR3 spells CSAPRANKNIQYF. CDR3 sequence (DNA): TGCAGTGCTCCCCGGGCGAACAAAAACATTCAGTACTTC.

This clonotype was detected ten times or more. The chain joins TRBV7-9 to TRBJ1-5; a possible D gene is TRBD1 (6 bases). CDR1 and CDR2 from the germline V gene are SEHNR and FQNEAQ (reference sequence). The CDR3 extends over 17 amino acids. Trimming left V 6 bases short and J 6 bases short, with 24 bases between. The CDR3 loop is CASSYADRLTFGQPQHF. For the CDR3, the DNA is TGTGCCAGCAGTTACGCCGACAGGCTGACGTTTGGTCAGCCCCAGCATTTT. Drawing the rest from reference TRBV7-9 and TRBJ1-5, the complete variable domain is DTGVSQNPRHKITKRGQNVTFRCDPISEHNRLYWYRQTLGQGPEFLTYFQNEAQLEKSRLLSDRFSAERPKGSFSTLEIQRTEQGDSAMYLCASSYADRLTFGQPQHFGDGTRLSIL.

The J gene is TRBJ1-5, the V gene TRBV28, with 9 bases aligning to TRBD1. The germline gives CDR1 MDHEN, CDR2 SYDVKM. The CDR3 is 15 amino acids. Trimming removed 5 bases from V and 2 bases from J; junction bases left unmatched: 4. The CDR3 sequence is CASSRTGARNQPQHF. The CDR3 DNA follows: TGTGCCAGCAGTAGGACAGGGGCCCGCAATCAGCCCCAGCATTTT.

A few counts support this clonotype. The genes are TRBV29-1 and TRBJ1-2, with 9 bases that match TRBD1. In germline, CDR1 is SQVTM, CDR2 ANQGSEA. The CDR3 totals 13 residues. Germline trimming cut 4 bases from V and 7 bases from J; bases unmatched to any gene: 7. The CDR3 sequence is CSVGTGVVSGYTF. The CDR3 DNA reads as TGCAGCGTTGGGACAGGGGTAGTCTCTGGCTACACCTTC.

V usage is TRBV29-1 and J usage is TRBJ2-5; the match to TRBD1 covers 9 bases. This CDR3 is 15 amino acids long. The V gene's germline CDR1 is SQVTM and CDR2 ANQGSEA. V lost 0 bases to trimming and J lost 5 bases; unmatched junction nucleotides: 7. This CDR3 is CSVEDRGQGAETQYF. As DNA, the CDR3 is TGCAGCGTTGAAGATCGGGGACAGGGAGCGGAGACCCAGTACTTC.

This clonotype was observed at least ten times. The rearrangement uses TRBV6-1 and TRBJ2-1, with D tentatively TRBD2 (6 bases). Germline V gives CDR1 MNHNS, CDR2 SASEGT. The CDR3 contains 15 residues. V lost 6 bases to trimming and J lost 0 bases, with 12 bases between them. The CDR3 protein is CASSPGGSSYNEQFF. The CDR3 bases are TGTGCCAGCAGCCCCGGAGGGAGCTCCTACAATGAGCAGTTCTTC.

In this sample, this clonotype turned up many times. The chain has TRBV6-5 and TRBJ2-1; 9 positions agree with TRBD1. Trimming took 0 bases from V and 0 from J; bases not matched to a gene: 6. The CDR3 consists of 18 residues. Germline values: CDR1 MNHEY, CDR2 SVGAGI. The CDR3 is CASSYSTMTGGSYNEQFF. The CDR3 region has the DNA TGTGCCAGCAGTTACTCGACAATGACAGGGGGCTCCTACAATGAGCAGTTCTTC.

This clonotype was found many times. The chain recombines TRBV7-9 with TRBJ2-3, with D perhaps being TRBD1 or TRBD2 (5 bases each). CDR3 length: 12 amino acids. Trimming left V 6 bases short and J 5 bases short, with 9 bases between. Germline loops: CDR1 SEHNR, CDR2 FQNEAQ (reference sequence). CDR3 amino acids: CASSDGGDTQYF. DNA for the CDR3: TGTGCCAGCAGTGATGGGGGAGATACGCAGTATTTT.

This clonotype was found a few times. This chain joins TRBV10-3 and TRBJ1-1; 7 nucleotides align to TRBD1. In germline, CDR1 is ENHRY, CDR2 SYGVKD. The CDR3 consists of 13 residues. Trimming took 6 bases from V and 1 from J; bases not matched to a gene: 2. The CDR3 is CAIRTGSNTEAFF. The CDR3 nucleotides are TGTGCCATCAGGACAGGGTCGAACACTGAAGCTTTCTTT.

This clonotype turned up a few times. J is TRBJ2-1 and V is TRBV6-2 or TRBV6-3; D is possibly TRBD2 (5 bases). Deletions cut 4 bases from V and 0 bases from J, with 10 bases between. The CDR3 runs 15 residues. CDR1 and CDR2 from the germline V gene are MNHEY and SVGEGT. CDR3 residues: CASSSSGYSYNEQFF. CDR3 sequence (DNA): TGTGCCAGCAGTTCCTCGGGGTACTCCTACAATGAGCAGTTCTTC.

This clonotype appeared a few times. In nucleotides, the CDR3 is TGTGCCAGCAGCCCACCGGGACAGGGGGCGATCTATGGCTACACCTTC. It yields the protein CASSPPGQGAIYGYTF. V is TRBV6-2 or TRBV6-3 and J is TRBJ1-2, with TRBD1 identical over 12 bases. Germline V gene sequence: CDR1 MNHEY, CDR2 SVGEGT. J was trimmed by 4 bases and V by 6 bases; bases with no gene match: 9. The CDR3 is 16 residues long.

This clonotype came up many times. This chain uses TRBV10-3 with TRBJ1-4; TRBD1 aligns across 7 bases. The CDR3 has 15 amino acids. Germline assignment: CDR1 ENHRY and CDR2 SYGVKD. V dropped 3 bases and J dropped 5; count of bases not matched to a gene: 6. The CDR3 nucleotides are TGTGCCATCAGTGATGGGACAGCCCGGAATGAAAAACTGTTTTTT. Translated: CAISDGTARNEKLFF.

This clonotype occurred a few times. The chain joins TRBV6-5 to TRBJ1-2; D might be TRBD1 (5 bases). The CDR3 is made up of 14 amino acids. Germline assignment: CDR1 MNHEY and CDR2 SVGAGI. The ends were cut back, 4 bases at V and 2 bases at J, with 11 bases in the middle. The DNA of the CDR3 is TGTGCCAGCAGTTGGCTCTCAGGGAACTATGGCTACACCTTC. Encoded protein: CASSWLSGNYGYTF.

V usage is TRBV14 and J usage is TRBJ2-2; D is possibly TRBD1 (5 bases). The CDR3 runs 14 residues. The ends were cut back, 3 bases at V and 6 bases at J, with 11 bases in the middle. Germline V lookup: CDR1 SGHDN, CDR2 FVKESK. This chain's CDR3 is CASSHRVFAGELFF. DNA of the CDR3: TGTGCCAGCAGCCACAGGGTTTTTGCCGGGGAGCTGTTTTTT. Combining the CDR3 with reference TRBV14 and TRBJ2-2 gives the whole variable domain EAGVTQFPSHSVIEKGQTVTLRCDPISGHDNLYWYRRVMGKEIKFLLHFVKESKQDESGMPNNRFLAERTGGTYSTLKVQPAELEDSGVYFCASSHRVFAGELFFGEGSRLTVL.

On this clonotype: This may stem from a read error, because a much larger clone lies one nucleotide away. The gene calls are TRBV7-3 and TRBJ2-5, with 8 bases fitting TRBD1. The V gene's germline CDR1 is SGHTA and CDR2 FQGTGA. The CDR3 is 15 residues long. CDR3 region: CPSSIGTGPQETQYF. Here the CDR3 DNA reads TGTCCCAGCAGCATAGGGACAGGACCCCAAGAGACCCAGTACTTC.

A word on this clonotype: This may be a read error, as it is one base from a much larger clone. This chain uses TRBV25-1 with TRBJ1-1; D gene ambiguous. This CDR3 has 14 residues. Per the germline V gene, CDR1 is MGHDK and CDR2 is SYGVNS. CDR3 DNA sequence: TGTGCCAGCAGTGAATACTTAACGCCCACTGATGCTTTCTTT. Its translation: CASSEYLTPTDAFF.

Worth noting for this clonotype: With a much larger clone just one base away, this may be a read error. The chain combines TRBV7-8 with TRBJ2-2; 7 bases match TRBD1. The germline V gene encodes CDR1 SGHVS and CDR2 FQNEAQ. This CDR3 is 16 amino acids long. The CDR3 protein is CVSSPRTGSNTGELFF. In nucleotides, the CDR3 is TGTGTCAGCAGCCCCCGGACAGGATCGAACACCGGGGAGCTGTTTTTT.

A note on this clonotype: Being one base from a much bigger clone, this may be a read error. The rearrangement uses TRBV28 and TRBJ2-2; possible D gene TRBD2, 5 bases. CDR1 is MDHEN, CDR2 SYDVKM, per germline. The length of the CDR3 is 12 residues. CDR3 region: CASSLSPGELSF. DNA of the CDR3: TGTGCCAGCAGTTTATCCCCCGGGGAGCTGTCTTTT.